Following are 2 T cell receptor beta chains from one sample sequenced in a study of blood T cell repertoires in COVID-19. The data were produced by immunoSEQ multiplex PCR, yet TCRdb's version contains in-frame clones alone and is incomplete. The table shows some 28,000 clones, with roughly 87% occurring only once. Sequenced material: peripheral blood. These receptors were obtained from a human donor in a cohort sampled during active COVID-19.

In DNA, the CDR3 is TGTGCTAGTGGTTTGGGGACTAGCGGGAACACCGGGGAGCTGTTTTTT. Its protein product is CASGLGTSGNTGELFF. The gene calls are TRBV12-5 and TRBJ2-2, with TRBD2 matching 10 bases. CDR3 length: 16 amino acids. Germline V gene data show CDR1 as LGHNT and CDR2 as FRNRAP. After removal of 1 base from V and 1 base from J, the junction contained 0 bases not matched to a gene. Supplemented by reference TRBV12-5 and TRBJ2-2, the full variable domain reads DARVTQTPRHKVTEMGQEVTMRCQPILGHNTVFWYRQTMMQGLELLAYFRNRAPLDDSGMPKDRFSAEMPDATLATLKIQPSEPRDSAVYFCASGLGTSGNTGELFFGEGSRLTVL.

The chain employs TRBV5-1 and TRBJ2-1, with TRBD2 matching 14 bases. The germline CDR1 and CDR2 sequences are SGHRS and YFSETQ. Germline trimming cut 2 bases from V and 8 bases from J; bases unmatched to any gene: 6. The CDR3 totals 16 residues. The CDR3 is CASSFRLAGGPDEQFF. In DNA, the CDR3 is TGCGCCAGCAGCTTCAGACTAGCGGGGGGGCCGGATGAGCAGTTCTTC.